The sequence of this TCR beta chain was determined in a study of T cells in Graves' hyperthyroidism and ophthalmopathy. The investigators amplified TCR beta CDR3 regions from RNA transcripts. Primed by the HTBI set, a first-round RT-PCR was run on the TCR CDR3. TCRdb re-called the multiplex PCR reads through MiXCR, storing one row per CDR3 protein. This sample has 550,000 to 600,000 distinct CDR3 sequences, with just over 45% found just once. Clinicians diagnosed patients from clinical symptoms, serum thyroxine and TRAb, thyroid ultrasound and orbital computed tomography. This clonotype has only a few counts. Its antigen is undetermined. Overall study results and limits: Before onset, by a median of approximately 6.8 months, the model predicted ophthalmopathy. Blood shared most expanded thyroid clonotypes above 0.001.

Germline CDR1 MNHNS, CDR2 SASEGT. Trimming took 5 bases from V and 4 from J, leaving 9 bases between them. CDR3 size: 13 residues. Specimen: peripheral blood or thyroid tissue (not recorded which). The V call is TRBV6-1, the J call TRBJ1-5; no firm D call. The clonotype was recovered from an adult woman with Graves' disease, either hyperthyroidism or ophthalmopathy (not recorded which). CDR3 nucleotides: TGTGCCAGCAGTTACTCCTGGAATCAGCCCCAGCATTTT. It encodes CASSYSWNQPQHF.